One sample yielded the 9 T cell receptor beta chains listed below, sequenced in a study of OX40 agonist ivuxolimab in advanced cancers. TCRdb's table, derived via immunoSEQ multiplex PCR, lists solely in-frame clones and lacks some. This sample has about 83,000 clones, with approximately 84% found just once. The sequenced sample was CD4+ or CD8+ T cells sorted from blood, obtained in a trial of the OX40 agonist ivuxolimab. Receptors were obtained from an adult with an advanced solid tumor such as melanoma, head and neck, liver or kidney cancer.

The V call is TRBV19, the J call TRBJ1-2, with TRBD1 as a possible D gene (6 bases). V lost 6 bases to trimming and J lost 5 bases, with 16 bases between them. CDR3 size: 14 residues. Germline V gene sequence: CDR1 LNHDA, CDR2 SQIVND (reference sequence). CDR3 coding DNA: TGTGCCAGTAGAGCCTCGGACAGAACTTATGGCTACACCTTC. It specifies CASRASDRTYGYTF.

V is TRBV5-4 and J is TRBJ1-1; D is ambiguous. The V and J ends lost 0 bases and 1 base respectively, with 7 bases between them. Germline CDR1 is SGHNT and CDR2 is YYREEE (reference sequence). This CDR3 contains 14 residues. For the CDR3, the DNA is TGTGCCAGCAGCTTGGCCGGCAAGAACACTGAAGCTTTCTTT. Its protein is CASSLAGKNTEAFF.

This chain joins TRBV18 and TRBJ2-2; the match to TRBD1 covers 7 bases. Germline V gene lookup returns CDR1 KGHSH and CDR2 LQKENI. This CDR3 has 17 amino acids. V gave up 6 bases and J gave up 0 bases; unmatched junction bases: 10. The CDR3: CASSWTGPRANTGELFF. DNA for the CDR3: TGTGCCAGCTCTTGGACAGGCCCCAGGGCGAACACCGGGGAGCTGTTTTTT.

J is TRBJ1-1 and V is TRBV6-5; D possibly corresponds to TRBD1 (5 bases). Per the germline V gene, CDR1 is MNHEY and CDR2 is SVGAGI. The CDR3 totals 13 residues. V gave up 7 bases and J gave up 6 bases, with 15 bases separating them. The chain's CDR3 is CASNSDSWAEAFF. CDR3 in DNA: TGTGCCAGCAACTCCGACAGTTGGGCTGAAGCTTTCTTT.

V gene TRBV18 combines with J gene TRBJ1-1; 7 bases agree with TRBD1. This CDR3 region has 17 residues. From germline, CDR1 is KGHSH and CDR2 LQKENI. Losses at the gene ends were 4 bases for V and 1 base for J; bases not matched to a gene: 12. CDR3 sequence: CASSLTGAEKGNTEAFF. CDR3 coding DNA: TGTGCCAGCTCACTCACAGGGGCGGAAAAGGGGAACACTGAAGCTTTCTTT.

This clone was seen only once. The chain couples TRBV5-1 to TRBJ2-7; D is undetermined. The CDR3 is made up of 13 amino acids. Germline values: CDR1 SGHRS, CDR2 YFSETQ. Trimming left V 2 bases short and J 3 bases short, with 9 bases between. Here the CDR3 DNA reads TGCGCCAGCAGCTTAGGACCGAACTACGAGCAGTACTTC. Protein: CASSLGPNYEQYF.

The chain uses TRBV11-2 and TRBJ2-3, with 15 positions matching TRBD2. Losses at the gene ends were 5 bases for V and 6 bases for J; bases not matched to a gene: 6. Germline lookup yields CDR1 SGHAT and CDR2 FQNNGV. The CDR3 loop spans 16 amino acids. Written as DNA, the CDR3 is TGTGCCAGCAGCCGGGGGACTAGCGGGGGGAGCGATACGCAGTATTTT. Residues: CASSRGTSGGSDTQYF.

The chain carries TRBV7-8 and TRBJ2-3; 11 bases map to TRBD2. The germline V gene has CDR1 SGHVS and CDR2 FQNEAQ. This CDR3 spans 16 amino acids. V gave up 1 base and J gave up 7 bases; unmatched junction bases: 7. The CDR3 region is CASSLDPSGRWNTQYF. The CDR3 bases are TGTGCCAGCAGCTTAGACCCTAGCGGGAGGTGGAATACGCAGTATTTT. The full variable domain, its missing parts supplied by reference TRBV7-8 and TRBJ2-3, is GAGVSQSPRYKVAKRGQDVALRCDPISGHVSLFWYQQALGQGPEFLTYFQNEAQLDKSGLPSDRFFAERPEGSVSTLKIQRTQQEDSAVYLCASSLDPSGRWNTQYFGPGTRLTVL.

The V gene is TRBV6-5, the J gene TRBJ1-1, with a possible D match to TRBD1 (5 bases). The CDR3 sequence is 13 residues long. Per the germline V gene, CDR1 is MNHEY and CDR2 is SVGAGI. The germline V and J ends were trimmed by 5 bases and 7 bases, with 14 bases remaining between them. CDR3 sequence (DNA): TGTGCCAGCAGTAGCCTACTTGGGGGTGAAGCTTTCTTT. It codes for CASSSLLGGEAFF.